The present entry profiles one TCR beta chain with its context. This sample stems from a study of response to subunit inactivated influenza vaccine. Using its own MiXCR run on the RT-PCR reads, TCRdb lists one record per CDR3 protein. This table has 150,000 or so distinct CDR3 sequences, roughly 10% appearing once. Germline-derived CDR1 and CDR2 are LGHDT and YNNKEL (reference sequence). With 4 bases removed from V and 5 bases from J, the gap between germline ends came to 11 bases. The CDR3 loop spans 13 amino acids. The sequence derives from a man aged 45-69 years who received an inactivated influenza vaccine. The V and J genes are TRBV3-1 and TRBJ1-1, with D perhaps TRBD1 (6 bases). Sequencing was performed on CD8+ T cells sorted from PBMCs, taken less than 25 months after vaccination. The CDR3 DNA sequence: TGTGCCAGCAGCCGCAGGAGGGGGACTGAAGCTTTCTTT. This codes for CASSRRRGTEAFF.